A single sample is the source of the 31 T cell receptor beta chains below, sequenced in a study of Ad26.COV2.S vaccination and SARS-CoV-2 variants. Treatment described: some 20 received Ad26.COV2.S at low or high dose, single or two shots; about 5 received placebo; per-sample allocation not given. On day 63 after the first injection, vaccine and placebo recipients gave samples. Repertoires were generated with immunoSEQ multiplex PCR, while TCRdb's copy carries only in-frame clones and drops some. The data show 350,000 to 450,000 clones, 80% to 90% seen once. Sequencing used peripheral blood, obtained in a trial of Ad26.COV2.S vaccine versus placebo. Receptors were obtained from a person aged 18-60 years who received the Ad26.COV2.S COVID-19 vaccine or a placebo.

The V call is TRBV29-1, the J call TRBJ1-3; 7 positions match TRBD1. The CDR3 has 14 amino acids. CDR1 SQVTM and CDR2 ANQGSEA come from the germline V gene. V was pared by 6 bases and J by 2 bases, with 7 bases of the junction left unmatched. CDR3 DNA: TGCAGCGTGCGACAGGGATTAGCTGGAAACACCATATATTTT. Amino acids: CSVRQGLAGNTIYF. Supplemented by reference TRBV29-1 and TRBJ1-3, the full variable domain reads SAVISQKPSRDICQRGTSLTIQCQVDSQVTMMFWYRQQPGQSLTLIATANQGSEATYESGFVIDKFPISRPNLTFSTLTVSNMSPEDSSIYLCSVRQGLAGNTIYFGEGSWLTVV.

This rearrangement joins TRBV24-1 to TRBJ2-5, with a weak D call TRBD1 (8 bases). This CDR3 has 16 amino acids. CDR1 KGHDR and CDR2 SFDVKD come from the germline V gene. With 0 bases removed from V and 4 bases from J, the gap between germline ends came to 14 bases. CDR3 protein: CATSDLPTGGAETQYF. The CDR3, as DNA: TGTGCCACCAGTGATTTGCCTACAGGGGGGGCAGAGACCCAGTACTTC.

The rearrangement uses TRBV4-1 and TRBJ2-7; maybe TRBD2 (6 bases). Between the trimmed V and J ends, which lost 1 base and 0 bases, there was a span of 10 bases. The CDR3 is made up of 15 amino acids. Germline V CDR1 and CDR2: MGHRA, YSYEKL. DNA of the CDR3: TGCGCCAGCAGCCAAGTGGGCGGGGACTCCTACGAGCAGTACTTC. Protein product: CASSQVGGDSYEQYF.

This rearrangement joins TRBV10-1 to TRBJ2-7; D ambiguous. This CDR3 is 16 amino acids long. From germline, CDR1 is WNHNN and CDR2 SYGVQD (reference sequence). Trimming took 2 bases from V and 0 from J, leaving 14 bases between them. CDR3 in DNA: TGCGCCAGCAGTGAGAGTTTGGCCGGCAGCTCCTACGAGCAGTACTTC. Protein: CASSESLAGSSYEQYF.

The V call is TRBV5-1, the J call TRBJ1-1; 7 bases match TRBD1. CDR3 length equals 15 residues. Germline-derived CDR1 and CDR2 are SGHRS and YFSETQ. V trimming: 0 bases; J trimming: 5 bases; junction bases outside the gene matches: 7. The CDR3 spells CASSLVQGLGTEAFF. CDR3 sequence (DNA): TGCGCCAGCAGCTTGGTACAGGGGCTTGGAACTGAAGCTTTCTTT.

The chain couples TRBV10-3 to TRBJ2-5; 14 bases align to TRBD2. Germline V gene data show CDR1 as ENHRY and CDR2 as SYGVKD. The CDR3 loop spans 17 amino acids. The trim removed 0 bases at V and 5 bases at J, leaving 5 bases unmatched. CDR3 coding DNA: TGTGCCATCAGTGAGTCGACTAGCGGGAGGGCGAGGGAGACCCAGTACTTC. It specifies CAISESTSGRARETQYF.

V gene TRBV4-3 combines with J gene TRBJ1-2, with 9 positions matching TRBD1. Germline V gene data show CDR1 as LGHNA and CDR2 as YSLEER. This CDR3 is built from 16 residues. The V and J ends lost 0 bases and 6 bases, in that order; junction bases with no gene match: 8. The CDR3 protein is CASSQELVGQGNGYTF. Here the CDR3 DNA reads TGCGCCAGCAGCCAAGAGCTGGTGGGACAGGGCAATGGCTACACCTTC.

The chain employs TRBV3-1 (or the pseudogene TRBV3-2) and TRBJ1-2, with TRBD1 as a possible D gene (6 bases). V was clipped by 5 bases and J by 4 bases, with 11 bases between them. Germline V gene lookup returns CDR1 LGHDT and CDR2 YNNKEL (reference sequence). The CDR3 totals 13 residues. The CDR3 DNA sequence: TGTGCCAGCAGCATTGACAGGAGCTATGGCTACACCTTC. This translates into CASSIDRSYGYTF.

The chain is built from TRBV21-1 and TRBJ2-5; the DNA was not compared with TRBD2, the D call given in the table. TRBV21-1 is shown as a pseudogene. The CDR3 extends over 19 amino acids. The CDR3 nucleotides are TGTGCCAGCAGCAAGCCCGGGACTAGCGGGAGGGCCATAGGAGAGACCCAGTACTTC. Translated: CASSKPGTSGRAIGETQYF.

V is TRBV7-8 and J is TRBJ1-6; possibly TRBD1 for D (5 bases). Trimming took 5 bases from V and 10 from J, leaving 18 bases between them. The CDR3 covers 15 residues. Germline lookup yields CDR1 SGHVS and CDR2 FQNEAQ. CDR3 nucleotide sequence: TGTGCCAGCAGCCTAATAGACAGTGAGGGGTCACCCCTCCACTTT. This codes for CASSLIDSEGSPLHF.

This clone was counted a few times. The V call is TRBV6-2 or TRBV6-3, the J call TRBJ1-5; no clear D gene. The germline V gene encodes CDR1 MNHEY and CDR2 SVGEGT. The CDR3 loop spans 17 amino acids. The V end was cut by 4 bases, the J end by 0 bases, with 16 bases between. Here the CDR3 DNA reads TGTGCCAGCAGTTCCGCCGGAGGATTTTATAGCAATCAGCCCCAGCATTTT. It encodes CASSSAGGFYSNQPQHF.

The chain joins TRBV7-8 to TRBJ1-5; weak D call: TRBD1 (5 bases). V was shortened by 5 bases and J by 10 bases, with 18 bases between the two germline ends. The CDR3 runs 14 residues. Germline lookup yields CDR1 SGHVS and CDR2 FQNEAQ. This CDR3 is CASSHPGTARPQHF. The DNA of the CDR3 is TGTGCCAGCAGCCATCCCGGGACCGCCCGACCCCAGCATTTT.

V and J are TRBV24-1 and TRBJ2-5, with 10 bases lining up with TRBD1. J gave up 5 bases and V 4 bases, and 12 bases lay outside the gene matches. Germline CDR1 reads KGHDR; CDR2 reads SFDVKD. This CDR3 is built from 17 residues. The CDR3 loop reads CATSDRTPGQGIETQYF. Here the CDR3 DNA reads TGTGCCACCAGTGACCGCACTCCGGGACAGGGGATTGAGACCCAGTACTTC.

The rearrangement joins TRBV2 to TRBJ1-6; 7 bases map to TRBD1. J was trimmed by 5 bases and V by 6 bases; bases with no gene match: 7. The CDR3 spans 15 residues. Germline V gene data show CDR1 as SNHLY and CDR2 as FYNNEI. CDR3: CASRVRDSDNSPLHF. CDR3 in DNA: TGTGCCAGCAGAGTCCGGGACAGCGATAATTCACCCCTCCACTTT.

The V call is TRBV7-8, the J call TRBJ1-2, with 7 bases lining up with TRBD1. CDR1 and CDR2 from the germline V gene are SGHVS and FQNEAQ. Losses at the gene ends were 4 bases for V and 5 bases for J; bases not matched to a gene: 7. The length of the CDR3 is 14 residues. For the CDR3, the DNA is TGTGCCAGCAGCTCGGACAGGATCATGTATGGCTACACCTTC. Amino acids: CASSSDRIMYGYTF.

This clone appeared once. This chain links TRBV18 with TRBJ2-6, with D unresolved. The CDR3 contains 16 residues. Trimming pared 2 bases from V and 4 bases from J, leaving 12 bases between. Germline CDR1 reads KGHSH; CDR2 reads LQKENI. CDR3 sequence: CASSPILGLGANVLTF. CDR3 coding DNA: TGTGCCAGCTCACCAATTTTAGGGCTCGGGGCCAACGTCCTGACTTTC. Complete variable domain (other parts from reference TRBV18 and TRBJ2-6): NAGVMQNPRHLVRRRGQEARLRCSPMKGHSHVYWYRQLPEEGLKFMVYLQKENIIDESGMPKERFSAEFPKEGPSILRIQQVVRGDSAAYFCASSPILGLGANVLTFGAGSRLTVL.

The rearrangement uses TRBV27 and TRBJ2-1; D possibly corresponds to TRBD1 (6 bases). This CDR3 has 12 residues. V dropped 7 bases and J dropped 10 bases, with 14 bases sitting between them. Germline V gene sequence: CDR1 MNHEY, CDR2 SMNVEV (reference sequence). The CDR3 protein is CASNPATGEQFF. The CDR3 DNA reads as TGTGCCAGCAATCCAGCCACAGGGGAGCAGTTCTTC.

This chain connects TRBV28 to TRBJ2-7; TRBD2 aligns across 9 bases. The germline gives CDR1 MDHEN, CDR2 SYDVKM. J lost 4 bases, V lost 5 bases, and 6 bases had no gene match. The CDR3 has 14 residues. The CDR3 is CASSPAGGLYEQYF. DNA of the CDR3: TGTGCCAGCAGTCCAGCGGGAGGTCTGTACGAGCAGTACTTC.

The chain uses TRBV15 and TRBJ2-1; tentative D call: TRBD1 (6 bases). This CDR3 has 18 residues. Trimming pared 0 bases from V and 2 bases from J, leaving 17 bases between. Germline loops: CDR1 LNHNV, CDR2 YYDKDF (reference sequence). The CDR3 loop reads CATSRDGGGSATYNEQFF. The CDR3 DNA reads as TGTGCCACCAGCAGAGATGGGGGCGGTAGCGCCACCTACAATGAGCAGTTCTTC.

The chain combines TRBV24-1 with TRBJ2-2, with TRBD2 as a possible D gene (5 bases). CDR1 is KGHDR, CDR2 SFDVKD, per germline. V shed 7 bases and J shed 2 bases, with 7 bases lying between them. The CDR3 spans 13 residues. The CDR3 DNA reads TGTGCCACCAGACTAGAAAACACCGGGGAGCTGTTTTTT. It yields the protein CATRLENTGELFF.

The chain carries TRBV6-2 or TRBV6-3 and TRBJ2-2, with D tentatively TRBD1 or TRBD2 (5 bases each). CDR3 size: 17 residues. Per the germline V gene, CDR1 is MNHEY and CDR2 is SVGEGT. The V and J ends lost 2 bases and 0 bases respectively, with 13 bases between them. The chain's CDR3 is CASSYKSGTANTGELFF. CDR3 DNA sequence: TGTGCCAGCAGTTACAAATCCGGGACGGCGAACACCGGGGAGCTGTTTTTT.

V usage is TRBV27 and J usage is TRBJ2-5; weak D call: TRBD2 (5 bases). Germline CDR1 is MNHEY and CDR2 is SMNVEV (reference sequence). V was shortened by 5 bases and J by 8 bases, with 9 bases between the two germline ends. This CDR3 has 11 amino acids. The CDR3 reads CASSAGGTQYF. In nucleotides, the CDR3 is TGTGCCAGCAGTGCCGGAGGAACCCAGTACTTC.

The chain links TRBV7-8 to TRBJ2-7, with TRBD2 matching over 9 bases. This CDR3 has 16 amino acids. Germline V gives CDR1 SGHVS, CDR2 FQNEAQ. V shed 1 base and J 2 bases; nucleotides not matched to a gene: 6. The DNA for the CDR3 is TGTGCCAGCAGCTTAGTGTCGGCGGGGGGGGCCTACGAGCAGTACTTC. Translated: CASSLVSAGGAYEQYF.

The chain has TRBV4-3 and TRBJ2-7; D gene ambiguous. V was clipped by 4 bases and J by 0 bases, with 13 bases between them. The CDR3 length is 15 residues. CDR1 and CDR2 from the germline V gene are LGHNA and YSLEER. The CDR3 DNA is TGCGCCAGCAGCCCCGCCCCGTCCAGCTCCTACGAGCAGTACTTC. Translating it yields CASSPAPSSSYEQYF.

The chain employs TRBV2 and TRBJ2-2, with 7 bases aligning to TRBD2. The germline CDR1 and CDR2 sequences are SNHLY and FYNNEI. With V trimmed by 8 bases and J by 7 bases, 4 bases remained unmatched. The CDR3 totals 12 residues. CDR3: CASGAGSGELFF. The CDR3 region has the DNA TGTGCCAGCGGAGCGGGGAGCGGGGAGCTGTTTTTT.

DNA for the CDR3: TGTGCCAGCAGCCCCGGGGGAGCCGTGTCCTACAATGAGCAGTTCTTC. Translation gives CASSPGGAVSYNEQFF. The chain links TRBV5-4 to TRBJ2-1; a possible D gene is TRBD2 (6 bases). The V and J ends lost 4 bases and 1 base respectively, with 15 bases between them. The CDR3 consists of 16 residues. CDR1 and CDR2 (germline): SGHNT, YYREEE (reference sequence).

The chain recombines TRBV7-2 with TRBJ1-1; D is uncertain. This CDR3 has 12 amino acids. Trimming left V 5 bases short and J 7 bases short, with 11 bases between. The V gene's germline CDR1 is SGHTA and CDR2 FQGNSA. CDR3 DNA: TGTGCCAGCAGCCGTCGACCGTTTGAAGCTTTCTTT. Residues: CASSRRPFEAFF.

V is TRBV5-1 and J is TRBJ2-1, with TRBD2 matching over 14 bases. The J segment lost 8 bases and the V segment lost 4 bases, leaving 8 bases of the junction unmatched. Germline assignment: CDR1 SGHRS and CDR2 YFSETQ. This CDR3 spans 16 amino acids. The CDR3 DNA reads TGCGCCAGCAGCGAAACGACTAGCGGGAGGGGTTATGAGCAGTTCTTC. Protein: CASSETTSGRGYEQFF.

This chain uses TRBV18 with TRBJ2-2; weak D call: TRBD1 (5 bases). Deletions cut 3 bases from V and 6 bases from J, with 11 bases between. This CDR3 contains 14 residues. Germline CDR1 KGHSH, CDR2 LQKENI. The CDR3 loop is CASSPRALAGELFF. The CDR3, as DNA: TGTGCCAGCTCACCCAGGGCGTTAGCCGGGGAGCTGTTTTTT. The full variable domain, with the rest looked up from reference TRBV18 and TRBJ2-2, is NAGVMQNPRHLVRRRGQEARLRCSPMKGHSHVYWYRQLPEEGLKFMVYLQKENIIDESGMPKERFSAEFPKEGPSILRIQQVVRGDSAAYFCASSPRALAGELFFGEGSRLTVL.

The chain combines TRBV24-1 with TRBJ2-5; 8 bases match TRBD2. Germline V gene lookup returns CDR1 KGHDR and CDR2 SFDVKD. The V and J ends lost 4 bases and 4 bases, in that order; junction bases with no gene match: 10. This CDR3 spans 16 amino acids. CDR3 coding DNA: TGTGCCACCAGTGAGCTGATGACTAGCGTCCGAGAGACCCAGTACTTC. Protein sequence: CATSELMTSVRETQYF.

This clone appeared a single time. The V call is TRBV9, the J call TRBJ2-7; no clear D gene. Per the germline V gene, CDR1 is SGDLS and CDR2 is YYNGEE. Trimming pared 2 bases from V and 3 bases from J, leaving 15 bases between. This CDR3 is 15 amino acids long. CDR3 nucleotides: TGTGCCAGCAGCGTTGCGGAAACGAGGTACTACGAGCAGTACTTC. Translating gives CASSVAETRYYEQYF.